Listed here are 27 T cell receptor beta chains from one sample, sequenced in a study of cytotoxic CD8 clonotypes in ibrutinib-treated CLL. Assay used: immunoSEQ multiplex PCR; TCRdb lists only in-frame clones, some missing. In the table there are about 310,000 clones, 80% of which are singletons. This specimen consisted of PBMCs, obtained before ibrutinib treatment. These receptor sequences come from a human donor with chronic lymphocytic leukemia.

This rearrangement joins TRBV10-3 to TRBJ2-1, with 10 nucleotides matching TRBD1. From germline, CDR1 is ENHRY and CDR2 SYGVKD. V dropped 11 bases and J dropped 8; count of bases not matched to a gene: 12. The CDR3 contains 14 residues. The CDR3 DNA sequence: TGTGCCTCAGGACGGGACAGGGGAGCGCATGAGCAGTTCTTC. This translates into CASGRDRGAHEQFF.

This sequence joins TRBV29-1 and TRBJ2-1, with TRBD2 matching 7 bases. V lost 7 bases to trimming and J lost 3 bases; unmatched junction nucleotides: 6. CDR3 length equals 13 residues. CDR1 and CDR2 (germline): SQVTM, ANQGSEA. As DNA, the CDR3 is TGCAGCGCTGGGGGGGTGTTCTACAATGAGCAGTTCTTC. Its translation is CSAGGVFYNEQFF.

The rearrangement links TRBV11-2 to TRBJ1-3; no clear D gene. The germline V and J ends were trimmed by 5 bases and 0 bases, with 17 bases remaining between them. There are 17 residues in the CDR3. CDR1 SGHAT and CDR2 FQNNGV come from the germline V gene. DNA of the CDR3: TGTGCCAGCAGCCCGAGATACCCCGCCCGCTCTGGAAACACCATATATTTT. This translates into CASSPRYPARSGNTIYF.

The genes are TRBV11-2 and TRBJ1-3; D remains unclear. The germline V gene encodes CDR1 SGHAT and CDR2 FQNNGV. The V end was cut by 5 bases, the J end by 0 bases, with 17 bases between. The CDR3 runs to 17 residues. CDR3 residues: CASSPARLLSSGNTIYF. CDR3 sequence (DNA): TGTGCCAGCAGCCCAGCCAGGTTATTAAGCTCTGGAAACACCATATATTTT.

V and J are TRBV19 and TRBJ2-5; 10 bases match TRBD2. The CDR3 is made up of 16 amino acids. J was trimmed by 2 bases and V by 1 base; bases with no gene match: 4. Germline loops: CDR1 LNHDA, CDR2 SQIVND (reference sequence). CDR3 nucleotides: TGTGCCAGTAGTATAGGCGGTAGCGGGGGGCAAGAGACCCAGTACTTC. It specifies CASSIGGSGGQETQYF. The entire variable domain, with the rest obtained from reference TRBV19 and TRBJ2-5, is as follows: DGGITQSPKYLFRKEGQNVTLSCEQNLNHDAMYWYRQDPGQGLRLIYYSQIVNDFQKGDIAEGYSVSREKKESFPLTVTSAQKNPTAFYLCASSIGGSGGQETQYFGPGTRLLVL.

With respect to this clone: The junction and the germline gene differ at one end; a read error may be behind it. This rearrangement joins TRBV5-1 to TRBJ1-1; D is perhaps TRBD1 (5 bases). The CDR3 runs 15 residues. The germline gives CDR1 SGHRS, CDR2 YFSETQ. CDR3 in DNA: TGTGCCAGCAGCCGGGACTCAAGGAGGGCCACTGAAGCTTTCTTT. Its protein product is CASSRDSRRATEAFF.

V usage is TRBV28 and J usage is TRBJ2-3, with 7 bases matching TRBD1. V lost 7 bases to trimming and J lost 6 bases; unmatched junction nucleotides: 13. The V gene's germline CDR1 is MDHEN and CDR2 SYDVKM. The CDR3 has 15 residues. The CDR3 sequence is CASNPGQTPFDTQYF. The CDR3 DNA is TGTGCCAGCAATCCGGGACAGACACCGTTTGATACGCAGTATTTT.

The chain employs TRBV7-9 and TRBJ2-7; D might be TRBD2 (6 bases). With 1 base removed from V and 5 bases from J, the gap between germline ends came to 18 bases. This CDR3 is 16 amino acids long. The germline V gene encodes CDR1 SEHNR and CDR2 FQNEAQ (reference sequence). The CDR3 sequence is CASSLGLGRRGDEQYF. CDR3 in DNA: TGTGCCAGCAGCTTAGGACTAGGTCGGAGGGGCGACGAGCAGTACTTC.

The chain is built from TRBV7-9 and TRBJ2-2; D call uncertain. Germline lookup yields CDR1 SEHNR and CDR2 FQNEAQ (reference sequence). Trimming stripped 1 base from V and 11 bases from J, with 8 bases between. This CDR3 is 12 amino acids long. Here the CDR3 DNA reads TGTGCCAGCAGCTTAGAGGGCATCGAGCTGTTTTTT. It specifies CASSLEGIELFF.

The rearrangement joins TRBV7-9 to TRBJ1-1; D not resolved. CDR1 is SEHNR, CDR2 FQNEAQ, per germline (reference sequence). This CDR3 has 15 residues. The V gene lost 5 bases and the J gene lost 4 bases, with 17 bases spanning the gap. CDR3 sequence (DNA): TGTGCCAGCAGCGTGATGCGGTGGGTGGGCACTGAAGCTTTCTTT. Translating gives CASSVMRWVGTEAFF.

CDR3: CASSLGRPTSGQETQYF. The CDR3 coding sequence is TGTGCCAGCAGCTTAGGTAGGCCAACTAGCGGACAAGAGACCCAGTACTTC. V and J are TRBV7-7 and TRBJ2-5; 8 bases are a match to TRBD2. The CDR3 runs to 17 residues. Germline CDR1 is SSHAT and CDR2 is FNYEAQ (reference sequence). After removal of 1 base from V and 2 bases from J, the junction contained 9 bases not matched to a gene.

The CDR3 here is CASSTLGGVPGNTIYF. CDR3 nucleotides: TGTGCCAGCAGTACCCTGGGAGGGGTGCCTGGAAACACCATATATTTT. The V and J genes are TRBV28 and TRBJ1-3, with D perhaps matching TRBD1 (5 bases). Trimming took 5 bases from V and 2 from J, leaving 16 bases between them. The CDR3 runs 16 residues. Germline lookup yields CDR1 MDHEN and CDR2 SYDVKM.

CDR3: CASSSDKDRGGETQYF. CDR3 DNA: TGTGCCAGCAGCTCAGATAAAGACCGGGGGGGAGAGACCCAGTACTTC. This rearrangement joins TRBV5-4 to TRBJ2-5, with 8 bases aligning to TRBD2. V dropped 3 bases and J dropped 4; count of bases not matched to a gene: 11. The CDR3 contains 16 residues. Germline CDR1 is SGHNT and CDR2 is YYREEE (reference sequence).

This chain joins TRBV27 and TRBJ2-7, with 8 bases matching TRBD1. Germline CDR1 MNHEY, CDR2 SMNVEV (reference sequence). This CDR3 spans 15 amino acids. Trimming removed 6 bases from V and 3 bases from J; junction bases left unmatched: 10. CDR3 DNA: TGTGCCAGCAGACAGCCGGGACAGGAGGGCTACGAGCAGTACTTC. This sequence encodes CASRQPGQEGYEQYF.

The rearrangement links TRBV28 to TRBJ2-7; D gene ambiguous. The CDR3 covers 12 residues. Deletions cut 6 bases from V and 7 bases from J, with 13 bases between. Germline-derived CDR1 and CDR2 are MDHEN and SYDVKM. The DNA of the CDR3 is TGTGCCAGCAGCCCCCCCGGTTGGGAGCAGTACTTC. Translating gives CASSPPGWEQYF. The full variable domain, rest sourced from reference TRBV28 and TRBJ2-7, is DVKVTQSSRYLVKRTGEKVFLECVQDMDHENMFWYRQDPGLGLRLIYFSYDVKMKEKGDIPEGYSVSREKKERFSLILESASTNQTSMYLCASSPPGWEQYFGPGTRLTVT.

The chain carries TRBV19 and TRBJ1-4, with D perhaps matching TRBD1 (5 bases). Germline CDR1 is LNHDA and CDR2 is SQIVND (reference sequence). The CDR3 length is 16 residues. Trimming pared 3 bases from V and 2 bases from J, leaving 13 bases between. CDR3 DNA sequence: TGTGCCAGTAGTATGATTGGGGGTTCGACTAATGAAAAACTGTTTTTT. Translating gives CASSMIGGSTNEKLFF.

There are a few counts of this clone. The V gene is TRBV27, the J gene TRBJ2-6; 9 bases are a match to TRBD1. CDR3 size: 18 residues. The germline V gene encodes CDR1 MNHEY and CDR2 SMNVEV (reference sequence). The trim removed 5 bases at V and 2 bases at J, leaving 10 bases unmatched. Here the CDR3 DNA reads TGTGCCAGCAGTCCGGGGACAGGGAATCCTCCTGGGGCCAACGTCCTGACTTTC. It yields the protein CASSPGTGNPPGANVLTF.

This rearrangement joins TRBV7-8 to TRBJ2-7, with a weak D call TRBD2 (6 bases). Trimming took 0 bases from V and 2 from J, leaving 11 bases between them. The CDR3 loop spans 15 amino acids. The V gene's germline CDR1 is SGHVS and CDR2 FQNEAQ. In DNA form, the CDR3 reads TGTGCCAGCAGCTTAGCAGGTACGGGGGCCTACGAGCAGTACTTC. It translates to CASSLAGTGAYEQYF.

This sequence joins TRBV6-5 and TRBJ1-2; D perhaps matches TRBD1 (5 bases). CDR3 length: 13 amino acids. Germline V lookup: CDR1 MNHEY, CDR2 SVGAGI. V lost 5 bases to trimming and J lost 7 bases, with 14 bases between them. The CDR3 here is CASSTSPGPGYTF. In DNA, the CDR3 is TGTGCCAGCAGTACCTCCCCAGGGCCTGGCTACACCTTC.

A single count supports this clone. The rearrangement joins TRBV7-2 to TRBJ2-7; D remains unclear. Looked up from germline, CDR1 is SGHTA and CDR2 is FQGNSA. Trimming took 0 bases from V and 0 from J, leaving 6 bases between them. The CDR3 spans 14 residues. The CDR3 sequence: CASSLAQSSYEQYF. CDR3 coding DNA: TGTGCCAGCAGCTTAGCACAGAGCTCCTACGAGCAGTACTTC. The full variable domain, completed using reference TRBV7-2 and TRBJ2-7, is GAGVSQSPSNKVTEKGKDVELRCDPISGHTALYWYRQSLGQGLEFLIYFQGNSAPDKSGLPSDRFSAERTGGSVSTLTIQRTQQEDSAVYLCASSLAQSSYEQYFGPGTRLTVT.

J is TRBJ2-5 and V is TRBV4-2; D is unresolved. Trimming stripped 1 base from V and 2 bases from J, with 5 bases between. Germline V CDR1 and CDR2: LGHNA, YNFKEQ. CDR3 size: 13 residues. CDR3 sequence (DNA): TGTGCCAGCAGCCAAGGAGGTCAAGAGACCCAGTACTTC. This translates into CASSQGGQETQYF.

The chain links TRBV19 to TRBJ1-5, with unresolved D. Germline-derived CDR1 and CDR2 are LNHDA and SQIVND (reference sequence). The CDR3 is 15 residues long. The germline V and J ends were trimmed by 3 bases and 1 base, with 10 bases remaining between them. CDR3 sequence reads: CASSILAGSNQPQHF. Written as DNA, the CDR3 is TGTGCCAGTAGTATTTTAGCTGGCAGCAATCAGCCCCAGCATTTT.

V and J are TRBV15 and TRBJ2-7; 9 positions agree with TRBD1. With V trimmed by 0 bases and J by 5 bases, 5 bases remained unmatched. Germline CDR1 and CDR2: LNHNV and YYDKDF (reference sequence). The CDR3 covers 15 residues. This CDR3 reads CATSREGQGYHEQYF. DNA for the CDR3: TGTGCCACCAGCAGAGAGGGACAGGGTTATCACGAGCAGTACTTC. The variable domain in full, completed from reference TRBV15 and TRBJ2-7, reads DAMVIQNPRYQVTQFGKPVTLSCSQTLNHNVMYWYQQKSSQAPKLLFHYYDKDFNNEADTPDNFQSRRPNTSFCFLDIRSPGLGDTAMYLCATSREGQGYHEQYFGPGTRLTVT.

The CDR3 DNA is TGTGCCAGCAGTTTAAAGGGCGGGCCGACCTACGAGCAGTACTTC. This translates into CASSLKGGPTYEQYF. The J gene is TRBJ2-7, the V gene TRBV27; D may be TRBD2 (5 bases). This CDR3 region has 15 residues. The germline V gene has CDR1 MNHEY and CDR2 SMNVEV (reference sequence). V lost 2 bases, J lost 2 bases, and 13 bases lay in between.

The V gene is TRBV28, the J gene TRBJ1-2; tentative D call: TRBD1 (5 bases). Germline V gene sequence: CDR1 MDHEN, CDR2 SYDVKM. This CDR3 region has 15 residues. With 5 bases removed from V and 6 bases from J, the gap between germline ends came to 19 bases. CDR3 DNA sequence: TGTGCCAGCAGTCCCCCCGGGGGGTGGAGGGATGGCTACACCTTC. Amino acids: CASSPPGGWRDGYTF.

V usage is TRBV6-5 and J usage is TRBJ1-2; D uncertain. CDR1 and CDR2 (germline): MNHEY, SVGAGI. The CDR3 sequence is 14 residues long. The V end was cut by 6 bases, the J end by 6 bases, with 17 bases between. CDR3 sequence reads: CASSRQTALDGYTF. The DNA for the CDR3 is TGTGCCAGCAGCCGCCAAACTGCCTTGGATGGCTACACCTTC.

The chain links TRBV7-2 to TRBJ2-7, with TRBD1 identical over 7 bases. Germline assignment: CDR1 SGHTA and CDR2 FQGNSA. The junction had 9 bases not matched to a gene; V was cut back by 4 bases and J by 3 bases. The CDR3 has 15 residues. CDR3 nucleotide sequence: TGTGCCAGCAGCTCTAATCCGGGACAGCACTACGAGCAGTACTTC. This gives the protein CASSSNPGQHYEQYF.